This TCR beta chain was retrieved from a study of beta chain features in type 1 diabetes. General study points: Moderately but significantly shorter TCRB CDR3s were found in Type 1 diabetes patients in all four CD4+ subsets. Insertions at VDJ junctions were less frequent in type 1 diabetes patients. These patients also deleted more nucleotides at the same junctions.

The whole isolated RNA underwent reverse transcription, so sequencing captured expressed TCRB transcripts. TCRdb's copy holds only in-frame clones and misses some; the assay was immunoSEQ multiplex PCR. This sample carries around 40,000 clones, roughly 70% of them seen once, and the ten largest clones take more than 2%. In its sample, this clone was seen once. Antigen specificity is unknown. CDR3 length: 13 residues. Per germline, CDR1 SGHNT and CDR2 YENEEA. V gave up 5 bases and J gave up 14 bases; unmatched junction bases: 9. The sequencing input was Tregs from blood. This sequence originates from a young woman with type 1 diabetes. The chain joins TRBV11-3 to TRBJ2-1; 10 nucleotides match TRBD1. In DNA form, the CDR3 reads TGTGCCAGCAGCCCTCCGACTGGGACAGGGGAGTTCTTC. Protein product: CASSPPTGTGEFF. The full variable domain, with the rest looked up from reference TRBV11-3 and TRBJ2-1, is EAGVVQSPRYKIIEKKQPVAFWCNPISGHNTLYWYLQNLGQGPELLIRYENEEAVDDSQLPKDRFSAERLKGVDSTLKIQPAELGDSAVYLCASSPPTGTGEFFGPGTRLTVL.